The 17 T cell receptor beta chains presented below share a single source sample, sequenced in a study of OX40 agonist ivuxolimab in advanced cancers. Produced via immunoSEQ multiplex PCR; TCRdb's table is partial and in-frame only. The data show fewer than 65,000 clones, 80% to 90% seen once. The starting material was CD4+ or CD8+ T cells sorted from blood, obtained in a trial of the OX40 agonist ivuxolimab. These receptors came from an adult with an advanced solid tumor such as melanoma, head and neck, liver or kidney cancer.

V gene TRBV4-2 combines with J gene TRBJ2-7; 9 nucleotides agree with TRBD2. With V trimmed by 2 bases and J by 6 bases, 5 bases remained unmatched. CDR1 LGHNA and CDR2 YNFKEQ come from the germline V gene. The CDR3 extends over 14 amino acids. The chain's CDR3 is CASSQLSGSREQYF. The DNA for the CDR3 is TGTGCCAGCAGCCAACTTAGCGGGAGCCGCGAGCAGTACTTC.

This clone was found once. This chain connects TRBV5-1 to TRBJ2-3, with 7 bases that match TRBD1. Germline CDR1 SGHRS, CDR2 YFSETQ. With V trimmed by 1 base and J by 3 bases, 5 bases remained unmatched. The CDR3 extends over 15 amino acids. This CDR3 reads CASSLNSGGTDTQYF. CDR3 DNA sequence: TGCGCCAGCAGCTTGAATTCAGGGGGAACAGATACGCAGTATTTT.

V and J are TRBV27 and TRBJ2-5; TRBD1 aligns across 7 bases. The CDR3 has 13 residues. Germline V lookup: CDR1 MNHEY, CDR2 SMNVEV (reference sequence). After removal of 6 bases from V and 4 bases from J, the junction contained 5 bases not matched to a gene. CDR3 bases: TGTGCCAGCAGACCATGGACAGGAGAGACCCAGTACTTC. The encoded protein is CASRPWTGETQYF.

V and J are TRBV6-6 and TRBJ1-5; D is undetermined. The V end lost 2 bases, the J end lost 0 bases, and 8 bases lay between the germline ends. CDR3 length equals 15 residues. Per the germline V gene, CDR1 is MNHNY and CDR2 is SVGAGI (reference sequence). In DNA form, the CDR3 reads TGTGCCAGCAGTTACCCGACCCCTAGCAATCAGCCCCAGCATTTT. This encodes CASSYPTPSNQPQHF.

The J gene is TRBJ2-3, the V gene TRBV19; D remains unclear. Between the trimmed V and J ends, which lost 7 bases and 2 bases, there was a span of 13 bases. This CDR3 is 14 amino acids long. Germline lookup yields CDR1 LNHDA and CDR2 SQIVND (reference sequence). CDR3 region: CASNHPGHTDTQYF. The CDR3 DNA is TGTGCCAGTAACCATCCAGGCCACACAGATACGCAGTATTTT. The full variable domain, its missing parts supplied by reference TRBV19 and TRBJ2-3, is DGGITQSPKYLFRKEGQNVTLSCEQNLNHDAMYWYRQDPGQGLRLIYYSQIVNDFQKGDIAEGYSVSREKKESFPLTVTSAQKNPTAFYLCASNHPGHTDTQYFGPGTRLTVL.

CDR3 loop: CASSLSLGDAEAFF. In DNA form, the CDR3 reads TGTGCCAGCAGCTTATCTCTGGGAGACGCTGAAGCTTTCTTT. The V call is TRBV7-9, the J call TRBJ1-1; D gene unclear. The length of the CDR3 is 14 residues. Germline CDR1 SEHNR, CDR2 FQNEAQ (reference sequence). The ends were cut back, 2 bases at V and 6 bases at J, with 13 bases in the middle.

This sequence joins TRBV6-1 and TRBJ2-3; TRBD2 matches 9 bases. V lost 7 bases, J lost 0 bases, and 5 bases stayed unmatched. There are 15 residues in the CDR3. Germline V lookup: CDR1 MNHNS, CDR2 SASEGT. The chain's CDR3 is CASTLAGASTDTQYF. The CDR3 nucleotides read TGTGCCAGCACCTTAGCGGGAGCGAGCACAGATACGCAGTATTTT.

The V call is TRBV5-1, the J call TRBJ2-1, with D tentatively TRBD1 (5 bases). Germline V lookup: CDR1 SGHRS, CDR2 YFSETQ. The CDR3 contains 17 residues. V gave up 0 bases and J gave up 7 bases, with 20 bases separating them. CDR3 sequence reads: CASSLAAFPRVDNEQFF. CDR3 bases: TGCGCCAGCAGCTTGGCGGCGTTTCCCAGGGTGGATAATGAGCAGTTCTTC.

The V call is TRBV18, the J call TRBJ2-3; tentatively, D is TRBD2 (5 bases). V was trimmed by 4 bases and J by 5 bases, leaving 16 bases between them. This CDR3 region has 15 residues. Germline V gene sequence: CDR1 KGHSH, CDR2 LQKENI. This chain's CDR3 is CASSLGPVAGDTQYF. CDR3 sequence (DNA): TGTGCCAGCTCACTTGGACCCGTCGCGGGAGATACGCAGTATTTT.

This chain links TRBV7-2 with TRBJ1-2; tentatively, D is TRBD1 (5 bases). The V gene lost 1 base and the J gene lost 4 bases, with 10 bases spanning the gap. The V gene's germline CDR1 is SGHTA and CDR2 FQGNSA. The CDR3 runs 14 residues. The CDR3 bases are TGTGCCAGCAGCTTAGGTGGAGGGGTCTATGGCTACACCTTC. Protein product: CASSLGGGVYGYTF.

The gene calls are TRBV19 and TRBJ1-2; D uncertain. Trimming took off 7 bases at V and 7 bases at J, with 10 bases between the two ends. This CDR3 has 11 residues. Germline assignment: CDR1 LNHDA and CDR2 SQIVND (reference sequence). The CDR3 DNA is TGTGCCAGTACCAATGGGGTTGGCTACACCTTC. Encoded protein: CASTNGVGYTF.

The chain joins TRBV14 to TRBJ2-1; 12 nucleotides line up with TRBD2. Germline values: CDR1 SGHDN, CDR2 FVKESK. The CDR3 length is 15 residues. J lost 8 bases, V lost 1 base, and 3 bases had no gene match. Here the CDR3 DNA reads TGTGCCAGCAGCCAAGCTAGCGGGAGGGGCTATGAGCAGTTCTTC. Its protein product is CASSQASGRGYEQFF.

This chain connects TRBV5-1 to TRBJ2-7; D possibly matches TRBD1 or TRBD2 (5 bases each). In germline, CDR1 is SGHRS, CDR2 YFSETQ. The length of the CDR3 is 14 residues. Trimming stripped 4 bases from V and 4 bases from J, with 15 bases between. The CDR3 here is CASSPPWGTYEQYF. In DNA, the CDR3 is TGCGCCAGCAGCCCCCCCTGGGGGACGTACGAGCAGTACTTC.

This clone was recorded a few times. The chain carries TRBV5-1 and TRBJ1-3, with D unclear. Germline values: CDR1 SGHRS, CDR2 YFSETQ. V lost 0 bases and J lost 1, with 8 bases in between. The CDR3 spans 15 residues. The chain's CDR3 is CASSLEGRSGNTIYF. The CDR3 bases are TGCGCCAGCAGCTTGGAAGGACGGTCTGGAAACACCATATATTTT.

The CDR3 spells CASSRTSGSTDTQYF. In DNA form, the CDR3 reads TGCGCCAGCAGCCGGACTAGCGGGAGCACAGATACGCAGTATTTT. The J gene is TRBJ2-3, the V gene TRBV5-1, with 11 nucleotides matching TRBD2. Germline V gives CDR1 SGHRS, CDR2 YFSETQ. The CDR3 sequence is 15 residues long. Trimming cost V 4 bases and J 0 bases; bases outside gene matches: 1.

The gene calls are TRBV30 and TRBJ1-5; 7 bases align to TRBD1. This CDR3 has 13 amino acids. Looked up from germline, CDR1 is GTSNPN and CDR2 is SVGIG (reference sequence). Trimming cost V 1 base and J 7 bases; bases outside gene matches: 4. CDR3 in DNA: TGTGCCTGGAGTGGACAGGGAGAACAGCCCCAGCATTTT. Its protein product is CAWSGQGEQPQHF. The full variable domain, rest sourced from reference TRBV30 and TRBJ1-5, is SQTIHQWPATLVQPVGSPLSLECTVEGTSNPNLYWYRQAAGRGLQLLFYSVGIGQISSEVPQNLSASRPQDRQFILSSKKLLLSDSGFYLCAWSGQGEQPQHFGDGTRLSIL.

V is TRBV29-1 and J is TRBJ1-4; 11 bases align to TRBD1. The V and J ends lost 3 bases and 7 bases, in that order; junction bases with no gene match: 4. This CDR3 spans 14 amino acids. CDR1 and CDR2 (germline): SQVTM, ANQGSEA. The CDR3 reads CSVDRTGGGEKLFF. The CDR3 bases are TGCAGCGTTGATCGGACAGGGGGCGGTGAAAAACTGTTTTTT.